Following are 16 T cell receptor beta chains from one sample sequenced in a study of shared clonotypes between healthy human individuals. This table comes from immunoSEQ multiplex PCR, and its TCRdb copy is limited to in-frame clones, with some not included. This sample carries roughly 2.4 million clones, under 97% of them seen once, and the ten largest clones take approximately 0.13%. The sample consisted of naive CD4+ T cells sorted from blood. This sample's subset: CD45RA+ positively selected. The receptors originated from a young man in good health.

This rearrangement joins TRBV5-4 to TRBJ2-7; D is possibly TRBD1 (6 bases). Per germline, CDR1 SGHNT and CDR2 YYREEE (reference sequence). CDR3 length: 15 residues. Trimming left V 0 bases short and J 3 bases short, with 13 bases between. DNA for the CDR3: TGTGCCAGCAGCTTGGATTACAGGGATATCTACGAGCAGTACTTC. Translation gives CASSLDYRDIYEQYF.

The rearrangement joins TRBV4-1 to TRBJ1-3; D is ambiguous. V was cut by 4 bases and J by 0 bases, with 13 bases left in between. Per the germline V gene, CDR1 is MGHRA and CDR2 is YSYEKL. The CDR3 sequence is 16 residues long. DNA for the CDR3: TGCGCCAGCAGCCCGTACAGCCTATTCTCTGGAAACACCATATATTTT. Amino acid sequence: CASSPYSLFSGNTIYF.

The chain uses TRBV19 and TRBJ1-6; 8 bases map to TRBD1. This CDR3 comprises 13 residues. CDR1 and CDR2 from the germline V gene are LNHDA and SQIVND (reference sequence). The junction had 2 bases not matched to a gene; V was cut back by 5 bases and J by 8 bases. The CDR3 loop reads CASSQQGDSPLHF. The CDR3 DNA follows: TGTGCCAGTAGTCAACAGGGGGATTCACCCCTCCACTTT.

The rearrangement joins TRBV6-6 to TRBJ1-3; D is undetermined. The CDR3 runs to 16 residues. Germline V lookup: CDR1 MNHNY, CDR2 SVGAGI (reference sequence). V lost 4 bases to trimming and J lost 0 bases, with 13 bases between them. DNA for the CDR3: TGTGCCAGCAGTTCTGAAGGGCCTCTCTCTGGAAACACCATATATTTT. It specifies CASSSEGPLSGNTIYF.

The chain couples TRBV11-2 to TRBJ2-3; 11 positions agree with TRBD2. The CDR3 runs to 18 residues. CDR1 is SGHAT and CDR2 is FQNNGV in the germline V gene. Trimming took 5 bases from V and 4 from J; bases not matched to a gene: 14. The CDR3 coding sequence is TGTGCCAGCAGCCCCAACTACATGACTAGCGGGGTAGCAGATACGCAGTATTTT. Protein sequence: CASSPNYMTSGVADTQYF.

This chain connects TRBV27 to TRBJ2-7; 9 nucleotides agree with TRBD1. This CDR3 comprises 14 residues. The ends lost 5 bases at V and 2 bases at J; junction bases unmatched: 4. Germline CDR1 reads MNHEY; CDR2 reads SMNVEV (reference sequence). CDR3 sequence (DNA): TGTGCCAGCAGTAGGACAGGGGTCCCCTACGAGCAGTACTTC. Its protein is CASSRTGVPYEQYF.

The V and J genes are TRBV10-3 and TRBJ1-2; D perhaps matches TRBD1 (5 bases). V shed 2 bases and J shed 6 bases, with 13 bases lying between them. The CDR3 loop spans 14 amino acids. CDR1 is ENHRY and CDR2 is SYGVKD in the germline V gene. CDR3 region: CAISEPGRGNGYTF. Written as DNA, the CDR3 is TGTGCCATCAGTGAGCCGGGACGGGGAAATGGCTACACCTTC.

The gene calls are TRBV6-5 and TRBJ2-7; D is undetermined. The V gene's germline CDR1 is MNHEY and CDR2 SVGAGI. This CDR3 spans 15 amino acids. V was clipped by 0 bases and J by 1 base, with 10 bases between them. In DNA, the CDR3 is TGTGCCAGCAGTTACTCTAAGTCCCGGTCCTACGAGCAGTACTTC. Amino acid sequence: CASSYSKSRSYEQYF.

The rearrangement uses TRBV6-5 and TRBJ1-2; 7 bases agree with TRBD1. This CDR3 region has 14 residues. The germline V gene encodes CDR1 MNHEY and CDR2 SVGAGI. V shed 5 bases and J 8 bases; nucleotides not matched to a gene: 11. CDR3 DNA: TGTGCCAGCAGTCAGACCGACAGGGCCGGAGGCTACACCTTC. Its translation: CASSQTDRAGGYTF.

CDR3 nucleotide sequence: TGTGCCAGCAGTGCGTGGATGAACACTGAAGCTTTCTTT. This encodes CASSAWMNTEAFF. This chain uses TRBV2 with TRBJ1-1; D is uncertain. Per the germline V gene, CDR1 is SNHLY and CDR2 is FYNNEI. The length of the CDR3 is 13 residues. With 4 bases removed from V and 0 bases from J, the gap between germline ends came to 6 bases.

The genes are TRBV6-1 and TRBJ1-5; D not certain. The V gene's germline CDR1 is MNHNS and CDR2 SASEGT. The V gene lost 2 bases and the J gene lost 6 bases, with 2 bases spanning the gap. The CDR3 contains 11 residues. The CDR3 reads CASSEPQPQHF. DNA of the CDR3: TGTGCCAGCAGTGAACCTCAGCCCCAGCATTTT.

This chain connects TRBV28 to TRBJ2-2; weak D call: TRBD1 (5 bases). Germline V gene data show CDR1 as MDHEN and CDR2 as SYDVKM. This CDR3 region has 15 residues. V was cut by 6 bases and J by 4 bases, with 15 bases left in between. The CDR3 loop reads CASRTDIHGTGELFF. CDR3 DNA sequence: TGTGCCAGCAGAACGGACATCCACGGCACCGGGGAGCTGTTTTTT.

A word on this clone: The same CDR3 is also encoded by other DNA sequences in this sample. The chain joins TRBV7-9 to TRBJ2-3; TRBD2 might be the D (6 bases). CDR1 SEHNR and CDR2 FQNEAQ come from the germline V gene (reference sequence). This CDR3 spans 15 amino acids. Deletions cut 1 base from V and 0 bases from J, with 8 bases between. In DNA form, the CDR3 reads TGTGCCAGCAGCTTAGGGAGGGCTAGCACAGATACGCAGTATTTT. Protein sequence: CASSLGRASTDTQYF.

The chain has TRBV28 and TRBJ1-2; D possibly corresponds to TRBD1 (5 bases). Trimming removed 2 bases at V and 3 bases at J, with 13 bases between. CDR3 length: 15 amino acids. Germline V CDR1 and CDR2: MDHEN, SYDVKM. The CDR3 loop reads CASSLARGGYYGYTF. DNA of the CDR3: TGTGCCAGCAGTTTAGCTCGCGGGGGGTACTATGGCTACACCTTC.

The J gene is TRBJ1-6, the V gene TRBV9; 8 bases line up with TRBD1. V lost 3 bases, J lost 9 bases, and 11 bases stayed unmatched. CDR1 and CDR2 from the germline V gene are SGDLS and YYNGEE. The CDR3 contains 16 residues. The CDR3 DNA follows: TGTGCCAGCAGCGCACTCCAGGGGGCAGGTAGTTCACCCCTCCACTTT. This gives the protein CASSALQGAGSSPLHF.

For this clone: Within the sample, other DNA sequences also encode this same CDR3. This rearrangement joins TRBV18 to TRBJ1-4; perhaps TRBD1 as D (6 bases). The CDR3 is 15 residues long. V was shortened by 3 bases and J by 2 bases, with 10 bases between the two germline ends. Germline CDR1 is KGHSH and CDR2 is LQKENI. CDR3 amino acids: CASSPQGTTNEKLFF. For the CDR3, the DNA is TGTGCCAGCTCACCTCAGGGGACCACTAATGAAAAACTGTTTTTT.